The sequence of this T cell receptor beta chain was determined in a study of blood T cell repertoires in COVID-19. Study information: T cells, B-cell-depleted T cells, or PBMCs provided the cDNA or gDNA that served as material.

The germline V gene encodes CDR1 MGHRA and CDR2 YSYEKL. V was trimmed by 1 base and J by 4 bases, leaving 10 bases between them. This CDR3 has 14 residues. Libraries were prepared by immunoSEQ multiplex PCR; TCRdb keeps only in-frame clonotypes and omits some of them. The sample has roughly 140,000 clones; around 85% are singletons. Sequencing was performed on peripheral blood. The clonotype was recovered from a woman aged 70 to 79 with acute or convalescent COVID-19. The V and J genes are TRBV4-1 and TRBJ2-5; no firm D call. The CDR3 DNA is TGCGCCAGCAGCCAAGGGCAGGAACGAGAGACCCAGTACTTC. Residues: CASSQGQERETQYF.